What follows are 23 T cell receptor beta chains derived from one specimen sequenced in a study of blood T cell repertoires in COVID-19. Only in-frame clones appear in the TCRdb table, and some are missing; sequencing was by immunoSEQ multiplex PCR. The sample consists of roughly 70,000 clones, approximately 93% of them appearing once. Source material: peripheral blood. The receptors derive from a man aged 45-65 years with COVID-19, enrolled during active disease.

This chain joins TRBV11-3 and TRBJ2-1, with D perhaps TRBD2 (6 bases). The CDR3 spans 15 residues. CDR1 SGHNT and CDR2 YENEEA come from the germline V gene. Trimming removed 5 bases at V and 0 bases at J, with 11 bases between. The CDR3 loop is CASSLDGSSYNEQFF. As DNA, the CDR3 is TGTGCCAGCAGCCTCGACGGGAGCTCCTACAATGAGCAGTTCTTC.

The CDR3 spells CASSEYTTSGSTDTQYF. The CDR3 nucleotides read TGTGCCAGCAGTGAATATACTACTAGCGGAAGCACAGATACGCAGTATTTT. The chain carries TRBV25-1 and TRBJ2-3; the match to TRBD2 covers 8 bases. After removal of 0 bases from V and 0 bases from J, the junction contained 5 bases not matched to a gene. The CDR3 totals 17 residues. Germline CDR1 is MGHDK and CDR2 is SYGVNS.

The J gene is TRBJ2-7, the V gene TRBV6-2 or TRBV6-3; a possible D gene is TRBD2 (5 bases). The CDR3 covers 13 residues. The germline V and J ends were trimmed by 5 bases and 2 bases, with 10 bases remaining between them. The germline gives CDR1 MNHEY, CDR2 SVGEGT. CDR3 nucleotides: TGTGCCAGCAGTCCGTCGGGAACCTACGAGCAGTACTTC. Translated, it gives CASSPSGTYEQYF.

The chain uses TRBV5-1 and TRBJ2-3; a possible D gene is TRBD2 (7 bases). V was trimmed by 7 bases and J by 4 bases, leaving 13 bases between them. The CDR3 covers 13 residues. Germline loops: CDR1 SGHRS, CDR2 YFSETQ. In DNA form, the CDR3 reads TGCGCCAGCTACGGGGGGCCCGCAGATACGCAGTATTTT. The encoded protein is CASYGGPADTQYF.

The table lists this clone with a count of one. This chain links TRBV29-1 with TRBJ2-1; 13 positions agree with TRBD2. The trim removed 4 bases at V and 8 bases at J, leaving 8 bases unmatched. The CDR3 is 15 amino acids. Germline CDR1 reads SQVTM; CDR2 reads ANQGSEA. The CDR3, as DNA: TGCAGCGTTGTGTTAGGACTAGCGGGAGTTTATGAGCAGTTCTTC. Its protein is CSVVLGLAGVYEQFF.

V usage is TRBV4-1 and J usage is TRBJ2-3, with D possibly matching TRBD2 (6 bases). The CDR3 has 16 amino acids. Germline V lookup: CDR1 MGHRA, CDR2 YSYEKL. V was clipped by 1 base and J by 5 bases, with 16 bases between them. The CDR3 nucleotides are TGCGCCAGCAGCCAAGTATGGGAGGAGTTCCAAGATACGCAGTATTTT. It is translated as CASSQVWEEFQDTQYF.

The chain links TRBV6-5 to TRBJ1-5; tentatively, D is TRBD1 (6 bases). In germline, CDR1 is MNHEY, CDR2 SVGAGI. Trimming took 7 bases from V and 1 from J, leaving 11 bases between them. The CDR3 consists of 14 residues. DNA for the CDR3: TGTGCCAGCAAGGGGGAGGGGAGCAATCAGCCCCAGCATTTT. Its translation is CASKGEGSNQPQHF.

This chain uses TRBV19 with TRBJ2-2, with 10 bases lining up with TRBD1. After removal of 4 bases from V and 5 bases from J, the junction contained 7 bases not matched to a gene. Looked up from germline, CDR1 is LNHDA and CDR2 is SQIVND (reference sequence). The CDR3 covers 16 residues. The DNA for the CDR3 is TGTGCCAGTAGTAGGGGCCCGGGACAGGGGACCGGGGAGCTGTTTTTT. Protein: CASSRGPGQGTGELFF.

The chain links TRBV5-1 to TRBJ1-1; a possible D gene is TRBD1 (6 bases). The CDR3 runs to 16 residues. The germline V gene has CDR1 SGHRS and CDR2 YFSETQ. Trimming left V 4 bases short and J 2 bases short, with 18 bases between. The CDR3 bases are TGCGCCAGCAGCGGACTTGGGGGCAGGCAAAACACTGAAGCTTTCTTT. Translation gives CASSGLGGRQNTEAFF.

This rearrangement joins TRBV7-3 to TRBJ2-4; D perhaps matches TRBD2 (5 bases). V dropped 5 bases and J dropped 9 bases, with 20 bases sitting between them. Per germline, CDR1 SGHTA and CDR2 FQGTGA. The CDR3 covers 15 residues. The CDR3 sequence is CASSPGSRGESIQYF. CDR3 bases: TGTGCCAGCAGCCCGGGATCACGGGGAGAGAGCATTCAGTACTTC.

This clone was seen once. V is TRBV6-2 or TRBV6-3 and J is TRBJ2-5; TRBD2 agrees at 10 bases. This CDR3 contains 16 residues. The trim removed 5 bases at V and 7 bases at J, leaving 13 bases unmatched. Germline CDR1 MNHEY, CDR2 SVGEGT. The CDR3 is CASSTGTSVFPGTQYF. The CDR3 bases are TGTGCCAGCAGTACCGGGACTAGCGTTTTCCCAGGGACCCAGTACTTC.

This clone is a singleton in its sample. J is TRBJ2-3 and V is TRBV19, with D perhaps TRBD1 (7 bases). Trimming stripped 0 bases from V and 4 bases from J, with 14 bases between. Germline-derived CDR1 and CDR2 are LNHDA and SQIVND (reference sequence). The CDR3 runs 16 residues. CDR3 nucleotide sequence: TGTGCCAGTAGTATAGAGGGCAGGGGGACTGCAGATACGCAGTATTTT. Residues: CASSIEGRGTADTQYF.

This clone has just one count. J is TRBJ1-4 and V is TRBV19; 9 nucleotides align to TRBD1. Germline lookup yields CDR1 LNHDA and CDR2 SQIVND (reference sequence). CDR3 length: 16 residues. The ends lost 8 bases at V and 3 bases at J; junction bases unmatched: 10. This chain's CDR3 is CASREGQGLANEKLFF. CDR3 coding DNA: TGTGCCAGTCGTGAGGGACAGGGTCTCGCTAATGAAAAACTGTTTTTT.

The chain recombines TRBV27 with TRBJ1-4, with D maybe TRBD1 (6 bases). V lost 3 bases and J lost 7, with 12 bases in between. The length of the CDR3 is 14 residues. Germline CDR1 reads MNHEY; CDR2 reads SMNVEV (reference sequence). The CDR3, as DNA: TGTGCCAGCAGTTTCGTCGGGACACCTGAAAAACTGTTTTTT. Protein sequence: CASSFVGTPEKLFF.

The chain has TRBV19 and TRBJ2-3; D gene ambiguous. Germline CDR1 LNHDA, CDR2 SQIVND (reference sequence). The length of the CDR3 is 16 residues. V was pared by 0 bases and J by 0 bases, with 10 bases between. CDR3 residues: CASSIDSSTSTDTQYF. CDR3 coding DNA: TGTGCCAGTAGTATAGATTCTTCAACTAGCACAGATACGCAGTATTTT.

The chain is built from TRBV7-2 and TRBJ1-5; D remains unclear. With 2 bases removed from V and 7 bases from J, the gap between germline ends came to 6 bases. The CDR3 covers 12 residues. From germline, CDR1 is SGHTA and CDR2 FQGNSA. CDR3 loop: CASSLREQPQHF. CDR3 DNA sequence: TGTGCCAGCAGCTTACGAGAACAGCCCCAGCATTTT.

The chain recombines TRBV6-1 with TRBJ2-7, with D perhaps matching TRBD1 (6 bases). Between the trimmed V and J ends, which lost 4 bases and 0 bases, there was a span of 16 bases. The CDR3 covers 16 residues. Germline V gene lookup returns CDR1 MNHNS and CDR2 SASEGT. CDR3 in DNA: TGTGCCAGCAGTGCAGTTTTTGGACAGAGCTCCTACGAGCAGTACTTC. Translation: CASSAVFGQSSYEQYF.

The J gene is TRBJ2-3, the V gene TRBV10-1; a weak D match, TRBD1 (6 bases). V was clipped by 3 bases and J by 1 base, with 8 bases between them. The V gene's germline CDR1 is WNHNN and CDR2 SYGVQD (reference sequence). The CDR3 sequence is 14 residues long. CDR3 sequence: CASSDEGGTDTQYF. The DNA of the CDR3 is TGCGCCAGCAGTGACGAGGGGGGCACAGATACGCAGTATTTT.

The rearrangement joins TRBV6-2 or TRBV6-3 to TRBJ1-5, with no clear D. This CDR3 has 15 residues. Germline CDR1 MNHEY, CDR2 SVGEGT. Trimming removed 6 bases from V and 4 bases from J, with 16 bases in between. As DNA, the CDR3 is TGTGCCAGCAGATACCCCGGGGATACAAATCAGCCCCAGCATTTT. It codes for CASRYPGDTNQPQHF.

The chain has TRBV18 and TRBJ1-2; D gene ambiguous. CDR1 is KGHSH and CDR2 is LQKENI in the germline V gene. The V gene lost 3 bases and the J gene lost 4 bases, with 15 bases spanning the gap. The CDR3 consists of 15 residues. CDR3 coding DNA: TGTGCCAGCTCACCTCTTGACAAAACTGGCTATGGCTACACCTTC. The encoded protein is CASSPLDKTGYGYTF. The full variable domain, in which reference TRBV18 and TRBJ1-2 provide the parts outside the CDR3, is NAGVMQNPRHLVRRRGQEARLRCSPMKGHSHVYWYRQLPEEGLKFMVYLQKENIIDESGMPKERFSAEFPKEGPSILRIQQVVRGDSAAYFCASSPLDKTGYGYTFGSGTRLTVV.

The CDR3 bases are TGTGCCAGCAGCGCAGAACTCGGACAGCCTAACTATGGCTACACCTTC. Translated: CASSAELGQPNYGYTF. The J gene is TRBJ1-2, the V gene TRBV5-5; perhaps TRBD1 as D (6 bases). The ends were cut back, 4 bases at V and 0 bases at J, with 16 bases in the middle. The germline V gene has CDR1 SGHKS and CDR2 YYEKEE (reference sequence). The CDR3 totals 16 residues.

Points on this clone: Germline is not matched at one junction end, which may reflect a read error. The chain recombines TRBV7-7 with TRBJ2-3; 12 positions match TRBD2. The CDR3 has 14 residues. Germline loops: CDR1 SSHAT, CDR2 FNYEAQ (reference sequence). CDR3: CASSRLAGVDTQYF. In nucleotides, the CDR3 is TGTGCTAGCAGCCGACTAGCGGGAGTGGATACGCAGTATTTT.

The CDR3 region is CATKAGRATDTQYF. CDR3 sequence (DNA): TGTGCCACCAAGGCGGGGAGGGCCACAGATACGCAGTATTTT. The chain carries TRBV7-9 and TRBJ2-3; 7 positions agree with TRBD2. Germline V gene data show CDR1 as SEHNR and CDR2 as FQNEAQ (reference sequence). J was trimmed by 2 bases and V by 10 bases; bases with no gene match: 9. The CDR3 is made up of 14 amino acids. Full variable domain (outside the CDR3, taken from reference TRBV7-9 and TRBJ2-3): DTGVSQNPRHKITKRGQNVTFRCDPISEHNRLYWYRQTLGQGPEFLTYFQNEAQLEKSRLLSDRFSAERPKGSFSTLEIQRTEQGDSAMYLCATKAGRATDTQYFGPGTRLTVL.